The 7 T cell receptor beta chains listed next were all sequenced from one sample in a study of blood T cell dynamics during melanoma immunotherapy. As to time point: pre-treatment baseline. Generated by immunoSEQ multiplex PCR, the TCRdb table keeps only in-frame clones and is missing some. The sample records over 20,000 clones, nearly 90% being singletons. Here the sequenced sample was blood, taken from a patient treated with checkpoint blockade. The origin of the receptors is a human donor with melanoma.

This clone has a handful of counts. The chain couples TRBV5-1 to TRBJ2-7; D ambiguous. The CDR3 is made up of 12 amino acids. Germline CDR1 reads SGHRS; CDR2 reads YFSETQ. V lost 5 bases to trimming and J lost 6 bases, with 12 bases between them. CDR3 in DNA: TGCGCCAGCAGTCCTTCGGACGTCGAGCAGTACTTC. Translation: CASSPSDVEQYF. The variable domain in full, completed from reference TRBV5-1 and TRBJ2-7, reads KAGVTQTPRYLIKTRGQQVTLSCSPISGHRSVSWYQQTPGQGLQFLFEYFSETQRNKGNFPGRFSGRQFSNSRSEMNVSTLELGDSALYLCASSPSDVEQYFGPGTRLTVT.

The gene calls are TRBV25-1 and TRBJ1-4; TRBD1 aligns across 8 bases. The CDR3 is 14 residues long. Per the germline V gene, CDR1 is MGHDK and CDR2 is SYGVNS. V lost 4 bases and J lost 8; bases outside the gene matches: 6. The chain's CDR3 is CASSARDRKEKLFF. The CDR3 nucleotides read TGTGCCAGCAGTGCCCGGGACAGGAAAGAAAAACTGTTTTTT.

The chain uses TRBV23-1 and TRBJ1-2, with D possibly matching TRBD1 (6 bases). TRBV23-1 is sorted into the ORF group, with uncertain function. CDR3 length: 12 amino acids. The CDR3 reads CFGGPLGYGYTF. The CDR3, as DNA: TGCTTTGGGGGCCCACTAGGCTATGGCTACACCTTC.

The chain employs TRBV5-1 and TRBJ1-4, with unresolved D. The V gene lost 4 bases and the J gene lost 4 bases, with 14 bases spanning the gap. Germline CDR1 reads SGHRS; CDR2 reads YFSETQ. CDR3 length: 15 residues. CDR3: CASSPGRLFNEKLFF. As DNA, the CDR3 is TGCGCCAGCAGCCCTGGACGGCTTTTTAATGAAAAACTGTTTTTT.

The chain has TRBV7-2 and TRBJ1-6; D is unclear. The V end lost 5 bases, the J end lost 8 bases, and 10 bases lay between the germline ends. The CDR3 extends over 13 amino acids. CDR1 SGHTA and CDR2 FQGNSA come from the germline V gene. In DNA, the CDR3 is TGTGCCAGCAGCCCGCCCCCGGATTCACCCCTCCACTTT. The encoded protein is CASSPPPDSPLHF.

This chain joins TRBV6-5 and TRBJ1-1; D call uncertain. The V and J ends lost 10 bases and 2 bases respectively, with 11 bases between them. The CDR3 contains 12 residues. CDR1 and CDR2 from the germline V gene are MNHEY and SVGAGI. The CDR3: CATSQINTEAFF. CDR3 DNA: TGTGCCACCTCGCAGATCAACACTGAAGCTTTCTTT.

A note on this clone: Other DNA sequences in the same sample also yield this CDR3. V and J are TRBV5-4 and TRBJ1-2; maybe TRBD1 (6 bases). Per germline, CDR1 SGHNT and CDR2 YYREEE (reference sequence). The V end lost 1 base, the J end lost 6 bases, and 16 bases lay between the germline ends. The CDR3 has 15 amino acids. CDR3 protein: CASSLLTRDNHGYTF. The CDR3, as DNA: TGTGCCAGCAGCTTGTTGACCCGGGACAACCATGGCTACACCTTC. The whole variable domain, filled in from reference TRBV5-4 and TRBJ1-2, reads ETGVTQSPTHLIKTRGQQVTLRCSSQSGHNTVSWYQQALGQGPQFIFQYYREEENGRGNFPPRFSGLQFPNYSSELNVNALELDDSALYLCASSLLTRDNHGYTFGSGTRLTVV.